A selection of T cell receptor beta chains follows, all from one sample in a study of a mutant IDH1 vaccine in newly diagnosed glioma. The antigens for these receptors are not known. Profiling relied on immunoSEQ multiplex PCR, and the TCRdb table lists in-frame clones only, not all of them. The data hold fewer than 65,000 clones, with 75% to 90% observed a single time. Sequenced here: PBMCs, sampled from a glioma patient whose treatment included an IDH1 peptide vaccine. These receptors were obtained from a man aged 50-59 years with glioma. The conserved cysteine and the conserved F or W are not part of the CDR3 here. Size is stated for part of the rows, as once, few or many counts, or as a class when the clone is expanded.

>TRBJ2-2|.|TRBV4-1
ASSQDRGGHTGELF
>TRBJ2-5|.|TRBV5-5
ASSSTTSGARETQY
>TRBJ2-5|.|TRBV4-1
ASSQIPGPMGTQY
>TRBJ2-2|.|TRBV29-1
SVEWVASGELF
>TRBJ2-1|.|TRBV7-2
ASALMAGGDNEQF
>TRBJ1-1|.|TRBV27
ASSQTRDAEAF
>TRBJ2-7|.|TRBV10-2
ASNAADGQY
>TRBJ2-2|.|TRBV28
ASSLGWANTGELF
>TRBJ2-1|.|TRBV5-6
ASSLRLDSYNEQF
>TRBJ1-2|.|TRBV27
ASSLSGGGYGYT
>TRBJ2-7|.|TRBV19
ASSITTPAGEQY
>TRBJ1-2|medium-sized|TRBV7-2
ASSRDRIGGYT
>TRBJ2-7|.|TRBV5-1
ASSLGTSGSYEQY
>TRBJ2-5|.|TRBV7-3
ASSLKGGETQY
>TRBJ2-7|once|TRBV4-1
ASSREGSGEQY
>TRBJ1-5|few|TRBV5-6
ASSLAQGQPQH
>TRBJ1-1|.|TRBV7-2
ASTERVYTEAF